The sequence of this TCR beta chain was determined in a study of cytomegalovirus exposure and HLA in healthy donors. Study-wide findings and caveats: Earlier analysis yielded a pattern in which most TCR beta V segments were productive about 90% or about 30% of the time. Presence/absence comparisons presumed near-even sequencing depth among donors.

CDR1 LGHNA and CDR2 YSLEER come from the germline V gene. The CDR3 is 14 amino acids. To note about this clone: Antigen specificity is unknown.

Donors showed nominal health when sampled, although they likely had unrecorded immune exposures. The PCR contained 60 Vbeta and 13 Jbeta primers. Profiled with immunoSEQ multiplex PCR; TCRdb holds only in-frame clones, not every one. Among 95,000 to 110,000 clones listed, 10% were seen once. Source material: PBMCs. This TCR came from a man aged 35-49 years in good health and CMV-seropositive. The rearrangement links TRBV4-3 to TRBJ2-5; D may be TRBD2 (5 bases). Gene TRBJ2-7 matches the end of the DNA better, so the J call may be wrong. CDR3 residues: CASRGLLATCEQYF. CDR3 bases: TGCGCCAGCCGGGGATTGCTAGCCACTTGCGAGCAGTACTTC.